Sequencing of this T cell receptor beta chain was carried out in a study of T cell responses to AZD1222 COVID-19 vaccine. Across the whole study: Second doses were pooled across both intervals (about 4 or about 12 weeks).

On this clone itself: Its specificity is not known.

V lost 5 bases, J lost 0 bases, and 7 bases lay in between. From germline, CDR1 is MDHEN and CDR2 SYDVKM. There are 13 residues in the CDR3. Here immunoSEQ multiplex PCR was the method, and the copy in TCRdb shows in-frame clones only, minus some. The sample records approximately 140,000 clones, roughly 90% being singletons. Findings of the study overall: CD4 TCRs associated with vaccination spanned spike, dominating at 160-218 and 743-854. Elevations in Spike-specific TCR breadth and depth followed administration of two AZD1222 doses. Just five or six AZD1222 recipients were seropositive at baseline.

V usage is TRBV28 and J usage is TRBJ1-2; no clear D gene. This specimen consisted of peripheral blood, obtained on day 0 of AZD1222 vaccination. The sequence was collected from an adult in good health. Written as DNA, the CDR3 is TGTGCCAGCAGTCTCCAACCTAACTATGGCTACACCTTC. This encodes CASSLQPNYGYTF.